The rows below give T cell receptor beta chains drawn from one sample of a study of T cells of healthy individuals. Each CDR3 protein is one row after TCRdb ran MiXCR on the 5' RACE reads. Of tens of thousands of distinct CDR3 sequences in the sample, about 17% were seen once. Receptor source: a human donor in good health. CDR3s leave out the opening cysteine and the closing phenylalanine or tryptophan. The order of the fields is J gene, V gene, CDR3 protein.

TRBJ2-3,TRBV4-3,ASSQEMGDTQY
TRBJ1-1,TRBV20-1,SADDRVPEAF
TRBJ1-3,TRBV10-3,AISESSGNTIY
TRBJ1-1,TRBV12-3/TRBV12-4,ASSLKGNTEAF
TRBJ2-3,TRBV29-1,SVEGKPNFADTQY
TRBJ2-2,TRBV3-1,ASSQLASGDTGELF
TRBJ2-7,TRBV29-1,SVGPGASYEQY
TRBJ2-3,TRBV27,ASSPLLAGGSDTQY
TRBJ2-1,TRBV3-1,ASSPGWGQGAHEQF
TRBJ1-5,TRBV6-2/TRBV6-3,ASSSQGYQPQH
TRBJ1-2,TRBV27,ASSLTGTGVRT
TRBJ2-3,TRBV4-1,ASSRTRPDTQY
TRBJ2-7,TRBV20-1,SARAATSGRAHEQY
TRBJ2-1,TRBV20-1,SARASGSSTYNEQF
TRBJ2-3,TRBV7-9,APPSGVSTDTQY
TRBJ2-7,TRBV4-2,ASSQDLRTSSYEQY
TRBJ1-5,TRBV12-3/TRBV12-4,ASSFRTGGSNQPQH
TRBJ2-7,TRBV7-9,ASSLSMANHYEQY
TRBJ2-3,TRBV5-1,ASSPGGARTDTQY
TRBJ2-7,TRBV4-1,ASSLQETGSYEQY
TRBJ2-1,TRBV12-3/TRBV12-4,ASTLLAGVDNEQF
TRBJ2-7,TRBV7-3,ASSLGQGSRWEQY
TRBJ2-3,TRBV4-1,ASSQSPVGYTQY
TRBJ1-2,TRBV7-9,ASSLSAGHGYT
TRBJ2-1,TRBV6-2/TRBV6-3,ASSYPTGLITYNEQF
TRBJ1-2,TRBV9,ASSVVGQGGGYT
TRBJ1-2,TRBV29-1,SVEALDRPGYT
TRBJ2-7,TRBV30,AWSLVREQY
TRBJ1-2,TRBV5-1,ASSPGQGANYGYT
TRBJ2-3,TRBV2,ASSNAGVSTDTQY
TRBJ2-3,TRBV3-1,ASSQGRLDTQY
TRBJ2-7,TRBV12-3/TRBV12-4,ASGGEAYEQY
TRBJ1-2,TRBV18,ASSTRQEEIYGYT
TRBJ2-2,TRBV7-6,ASSLQTGELF
TRBJ2-2,TRBV19,ASSIIAGARNTGELF
TRBJ2-7,TRBV5-1,ASSLTWDGAYEQY
TRBJ2-3,TRBV4-2,ASSHSGGATDTQY
TRBJ2-3,TRBV11-3,ASSPGTRGGVLPDTQY
TRBJ2-5,TRBV20-1,SARGDQETQY
TRBJ1-1,TRBV20-1,SARVFGTEAF
TRBJ2-6,TRBV2,ASSEGWTGANVLT
TRBJ2-3,TRBV29-1,SGTGGADTQY
TRBJ2-5,TRBV20-1,SARQGLAVKETQY
TRBJ1-1,TRBV20-1,SANLGRIYTEAF
TRBJ2-1,TRBV5-5,ASSLTGGQYNEQF
TRBJ2-5,TRBV7-9,ASSGDQETQY
TRBJ2-3,TRBV4-1,ASSQEDPGGDTQY
TRBJ1-2,TRBV7-9,ASSPNLGSNYGYT
TRBJ1-4,TRBV7-3,ASSSGSTGPSTNEKLF
TRBJ2-2,TRBV11-2,ASSPGTSGGSTGELF
TRBJ2-7,TRBV20-1,SATGLRGPSYEQY
TRBJ2-3,TRBV29-1,SVAPPAGGTDTQY
TRBJ1-1,TRBV7-3,ASRTTGTGNTEAF
TRBJ2-2,TRBV28,ASKTLTGELF